The 23 T cell receptor beta chains below were found in one sample sequenced in a study of shared clonotypes between healthy human individuals. Data came from immunoSEQ multiplex PCR; TCRdb stores just in-frame clones and leaves some out. The repertoire holds 650,000 to 700,000 clones, with 80% to 95% as singletons. The specimen sequenced was memory CD8+ T cells from PBMCs. Regarding subset: CD45RO+ cells pooled with CCR7-negative TemRA cells. All receptors come from a man between 18 and 29 years old in good health. Some clones in this sample may be carry-over from other donors' samples.

The chain is built from TRBV25-1 and TRBJ1-1; the D is unclear. Trimming removed 1 base at V and 4 bases at J, with 10 bases between. Germline loops: CDR1 MGHDK, CDR2 SYGVNS. The CDR3 has 14 residues. The CDR3 region has the DNA TGTGCCAGCAGTGAATTGGGCAGAGTCACTGAAGCTTTCTTT. Amino acids: CASSELGRVTEAFF.

This clone was seen many times. The chain couples TRBV19 to TRBJ2-3; 7 nucleotides agree with TRBD1. Germline assignment: CDR1 LNHDA and CDR2 SQIVND (reference sequence). The V and J ends lost 5 bases and 2 bases, in that order; junction bases with no gene match: 10. The CDR3 sequence is 16 residues long. The CDR3 is CASSATGAHFTDTQYF. For the CDR3, the DNA is TGTGCCAGTAGTGCCACAGGGGCCCATTTCACAGATACGCAGTATTTT.

V gene TRBV9 combines with J gene TRBJ2-1; 9 nucleotides match TRBD2. The CDR3 length is 15 residues. V lost 2 bases and J lost 12; bases outside the gene matches: 12. In germline, CDR1 is SGDLS, CDR2 YYNGEE. CDR3 protein: CASSVSGRGAPAQFF. The CDR3 DNA reads TGTGCCAGCAGCGTTAGCGGGAGAGGGGCCCCCGCGCAGTTCTTC.

The chain carries TRBV4-2 and TRBJ2-2, with 9 bases lining up with TRBD1. The J segment lost 6 bases and the V segment lost 0 bases, leaving 5 bases of the junction unmatched. This CDR3 contains 16 residues. Germline V gene data show CDR1 as LGHNA and CDR2 as YNFKEQ. CDR3 nucleotides: TGTGCCAGCAGCCAAGATACAGGGGGCAGGGCCGGGGAGCTGTTTTTT. Amino acids: CASSQDTGGRAGELFF.

The chain joins TRBV11-1 to TRBJ1-3, with D perhaps matching TRBD1 (6 bases). Trimming shortened V by 5 bases and J by 0 bases, and 17 bases separated the two germline ends. CDR1 and CDR2 (germline): SGHAT, FQDESV (reference sequence). The CDR3 is 17 amino acids. The chain's CDR3 is CASSPGGTPLSGNTIYF. In nucleotides, the CDR3 is TGTGCCAGCAGCCCAGGTGGGACACCCCTCTCTGGAAACACCATATATTTT.

Regarding this clone: Being one base from a much bigger clone, this may be a read error. This rearrangement joins TRBV7-2 to TRBJ1-1; D is undetermined. V dropped 4 bases and J dropped 1 base, with 4 bases sitting between them. This CDR3 is 12 amino acids long. CDR1 SGHTA and CDR2 FQGNSA come from the germline V gene. CDR3 amino acids: CASSWGNTEAFF. The DNA of the CDR3 is TGTGCCAGCAGCTGGGGGAACACTGAAGCTTTCTTT.

The J gene is TRBJ2-7, the V gene TRBV25-1, with D uncertain. The CDR3 extends over 13 amino acids. Trimming removed 6 bases at V and 0 bases at J, with 9 bases between. The V gene's germline CDR1 is MGHDK and CDR2 SYGVNS. The CDR3 loop reads CASSDTSSYEQYF. The DNA of the CDR3 is TGTGCCAGCAGCGACACGAGCTCCTACGAGCAGTACTTC.

The chain uses TRBV29-1 and TRBJ2-1; D is undetermined. This CDR3 region has 13 residues. CDR1 is SQVTM and CDR2 is ANQGSEA in the germline V gene. Deletions cut 4 bases from V and 8 bases from J, with 15 bases between. The DNA of the CDR3 is TGCAGCGTTGTTGGCCAGTGGAGTCATGAGCAGTTCTTC. Translated, it gives CSVVGQWSHEQFF.

The V call is TRBV6-5, the J call TRBJ2-3, with D perhaps TRBD1 (6 bases). V was cut by 5 bases and J by 4 bases, with 13 bases left in between. The CDR3 is 14 residues long. Germline V gene sequence: CDR1 MNHEY, CDR2 SVGAGI. CDR3 in amino acids: CASSTGRGPDTQYF. CDR3 DNA: TGTGCCAGCAGTACAGGCAGGGGCCCAGATACGCAGTATTTT.

The chain uses TRBV5-5 and TRBJ2-7; TRBD2 might be the D (6 bases). The length of the CDR3 is 17 residues. Per germline, CDR1 SGHKS and CDR2 YYEKEE (reference sequence). V was shortened by 0 bases and J by 0 bases, with 16 bases between the two germline ends. This chain's CDR3 is CASSLGWLAEASYEQYF. The CDR3 DNA sequence: TGTGCCAGCAGCTTGGGGTGGTTAGCGGAAGCCTCCTACGAGCAGTACTTC.

This rearrangement joins TRBV27 to TRBJ2-7; 7 bases align to TRBD1. The V gene end was trimmed by 6 bases and the J gene end by 6 bases; junction bases not matched to a gene: 11. Germline V gene lookup returns CDR1 MNHEY and CDR2 SMNVEV (reference sequence). The CDR3 loop spans 14 amino acids. CDR3 nucleotide sequence: TGTGCCAGCAGGCCGGGACAGCGAGCGCCCGAGCAGTACTTC. Amino acids: CASRPGQRAPEQYF.

The V gene is TRBV19, the J gene TRBJ2-2, with D possibly matching TRBD1 (5 bases). Trimming took off 2 bases at V and 6 bases at J, with 7 bases between the two ends. Per the germline V gene, CDR1 is LNHDA and CDR2 is SQIVND (reference sequence). CDR3 length: 13 amino acids. The CDR3 coding sequence is TGTGCCAGTAGTATAAGGGGATCCGGGGAGCTGTTTTTT. It translates to CASSIRGSGELFF.

On this clone: In the same sample, other DNA sequences code for this CDR3. The V and J genes are TRBV27 and TRBJ2-2; D remains unclear. V was trimmed by 1 base and J by 3 bases, leaving 0 bases between them. The CDR3 is 12 residues long. CDR1 MNHEY and CDR2 SMNVEV come from the germline V gene (reference sequence). The CDR3 here is CASSLYTGELFF. CDR3 bases: TGTGCCAGCAGTTTATACACCGGGGAGCTGTTTTTT.

V gene TRBV7-9 combines with J gene TRBJ1-4; 9 positions match TRBD1. CDR1 and CDR2 from the germline V gene are SEHNR and FQNEAQ (reference sequence). The V gene end was trimmed by 4 bases and the J gene end by 5 bases; junction bases not matched to a gene: 5. The CDR3 extends over 15 amino acids. The CDR3 sequence is CASSSPGTGNEKLFF. Here the CDR3 DNA reads TGTGCCAGCAGCTCCCCCGGGACAGGGAATGAAAAACTGTTTTTT. Using reference TRBV7-9 and TRBJ1-4 for the parts outside the CDR3, the full variable domain is DTGVSQNPRHKITKRGQNVTFRCDPISEHNRLYWYRQTLGQGPEFLTYFQNEAQLEKSRLLSDRFSAERPKGSFSTLEIQRTEQGDSAMYLCASSSPGTGNEKLFFGSGTQLSVL.

The chain recombines TRBV30 with TRBJ1-2, with unresolved D. With 4 bases removed from V and 8 bases from J, the gap between germline ends came to 11 bases. Germline lookup yields CDR1 GTSNPN and CDR2 SVGIG (reference sequence). The CDR3 covers 11 residues. The CDR3 region has the DNA TGTGCCTGGACGACGGCCAGCGGCTACACCTTC. Translating gives CAWTTASGYTF.

This clone was observed a handful of times. The chain uses TRBV28 and TRBJ1-1; the match to TRBD1 covers 7 bases. The CDR3 is 14 amino acids. Germline values: CDR1 MDHEN, CDR2 SYDVKM. V lost 2 bases to trimming and J lost 6 bases; unmatched junction nucleotides: 6. The CDR3 sequence: CASSLIGGASEAFF. Here the CDR3 DNA reads TGTGCCAGCAGTTTAATAGGGGGCGCTTCTGAAGCTTTCTTT.

This clone appeared once. The V gene is TRBV10-3, the J gene TRBJ1-1; possible D gene TRBD1, 5 bases. The germline V gene encodes CDR1 ENHRY and CDR2 SYGVKD. The CDR3 runs 15 residues. V gave up 7 bases and J gave up 7 bases, with 22 bases separating them. The CDR3 protein is CAIKGSGDRRFEAFF. The CDR3 nucleotides read TGTGCCATCAAAGGATCTGGGGACCGACGCTTTGAAGCTTTCTTT.

The chain employs TRBV20-1 and TRBJ2-7; D is unclear. Germline V CDR1 and CDR2: DFQATT, SNEGSKA (reference sequence). The CDR3 is made up of 11 amino acids. The V gene lost 6 bases and the J gene lost 4 bases, with 10 bases spanning the gap. The DNA for the CDR3 is TGCAGTGCCAGCAGGTTGTACGAGCAGTACTTC. It codes for CSASRLYEQYF.

The chain employs TRBV9 and TRBJ1-1; D may be TRBD1 (6 bases). The CDR3 consists of 13 residues. Germline assignment: CDR1 SGDLS and CDR2 YYNGEE. V was pared by 3 bases and J by 4 bases, with 10 bases between. The CDR3 DNA reads as TGTGCCAGCAGCGCGGGACACCTCACTGAAGCTTTCTTT. Protein: CASSAGHLTEAFF.

As concerns this clone: A much larger clone differs by one base, so this may be a read error. V gene TRBV28 combines with J gene TRBJ1-1; tentatively, D is TRBD1 (6 bases). The CDR3 loop spans 14 amino acids. Germline CDR1 and CDR2: MDHEN and SYDVKM. V lost 4 bases, J lost 1 base, and 10 bases lay in between. The CDR3: CASSYGGENTEAFF. CDR3 sequence (DNA): TGTGCCAGCAGTTACGGGGGCGAGAACACTGAAGCTTTCTTT.

This chain joins TRBV19 and TRBJ2-2; 8 nucleotides line up with TRBD1. The germline V gene has CDR1 LNHDA and CDR2 SQIVND (reference sequence). This CDR3 is built from 15 residues. Losses at the gene ends were 0 bases for V and 8 bases for J; bases not matched to a gene: 5. In DNA, the CDR3 is TGTGCCAGTAGTATAGATGTCAGGGGGCCAGGGGAGCTGTTTTTT. It translates to CASSIDVRGPGELFF.

This chain connects TRBV19 to TRBJ1-1; D remains unclear. Germline V lookup: CDR1 LNHDA, CDR2 SQIVND (reference sequence). This CDR3 contains 18 residues. V was clipped by 5 bases and J by 4 bases, with 26 bases between them. In DNA form, the CDR3 reads TGTGCCAGTAGTCCTAGAGAGAGTCCATGGGCCGACGGCACTGAAGCTTTCTTT. Translating it yields CASSPRESPWADGTEAFF.

This clone appeared a single time. Additional DNA sequences in this sample encode the identical CDR3. This sequence joins TRBV7-9 and TRBJ1-1; TRBD1 matches at 9 bases. Germline values: CDR1 SEHNR, CDR2 FQNEAQ (reference sequence). Trimming removed 3 bases from V and 2 bases from J; junction bases left unmatched: 4. There are 15 residues in the CDR3. CDR3 coding DNA: TGTGCCAGCAGCTTGGGACAGGGCGGCAACACTGAAGCTTTCTTT. Translated: CASSLGQGGNTEAFF. Supplemented by reference TRBV7-9 and TRBJ1-1, the full variable domain reads DTGVSQNPRHKITKRGQNVTFRCDPISEHNRLYWYRQTLGQGPEFLTYFQNEAQLEKSRLLSDRFSAERPKGSFSTLEIQRTEQGDSAMYLCASSLGQGGNTEAFFGQGTRLTVV.